This TCR beta chain was recorded in a study of identical twins. Study outcomes and limitations: Memory repertoires lacked the insertion deficit that abundant cord blood beta clonotypes showed. With monozygotic twins, out-of-frame TCR alpha sharing exceeded what models estimated.

Each CDR3 protein is one row after TCRdb ran MiXCR on the 5' RACE reads. The sample lists about 520,000 distinct CDR3 sequences, 22% occurring once. The J segment lost 7 bases and the V segment lost 3 bases, leaving 13 bases of the junction unmatched. Germline V gene data show CDR1 as SGDLS and CDR2 as YYNGEE. The CDR3 has 17 amino acids. To note about this clonotype: Its antigen is undetermined.

These same data were also listed under a study on T cells expressing NK-cell markers. That source notes: NKG2C+ dominant clonotype frequencies in several donors were roughly 1.0-7.5% of CD8+ T cells.

The sample comprised CD4+ T cells sorted from blood. The J gene is TRBJ2-1, the V gene TRBV9; 10 bases align to TRBD2. The receptor comes from a woman under 30 in good health. The CDR3 sequence: CASSGGLAVQTSNEQFF. CDR3 coding DNA: TGTGCCAGCAGCGGCGGACTAGCGGTCCAAACGTCAAATGAGCAGTTCTTC.